This TCR beta chain was recorded in a study of blood T cell repertoires in COVID-19. Study-level background: Sites in the United States, Italy and Spain provided acute and convalescent COVID-19 samples. Nucleic acid was either cDNA or gDNA, and it came from T cells, B-cell-depleted T cells, or PBMCs.

CDR1 is SGDLS and CDR2 is YYNGEE in the germline V gene. V shed 4 bases and J 7 bases; nucleotides not matched to a gene: 4. This CDR3 is 15 amino acids long. In the original workflow: By means of reference gene primer amplification, nucleated cell counts were estimated. Using immunoSEQ multiplex PCR, the repertoire was profiled, and TCRdb retains in-frame clones only, with some absent. V and J calls and clone size follow that table, whereas D and trimming were derived from the DNA. The sample lists approximately 240,000 clones, 70% to 90% seen once, with over 9.5% in the top ten. The chain has TRBV9 and TRBJ2-1; 14 bases match TRBD2. The sequence was collected from a woman aged 18-29 years who had recovered from COVID-19. Sequences were obtained from peripheral blood. CDR3 nucleotide sequence: TGTGCCAGCAGCAATAGACTAGCGGGAGGGAATGAGCAGTTCTTC. This codes for CASSNRLAGGNEQFF.